A single T cell receptor (beta chain) is shown here with its context. Original processing notes: Scientists estimated how many nucleated cells there were by amplifying reference gene primers. Measured with immunoSEQ multiplex PCR; TCRdb has only the in-frame clones, and not every one. The DNA gave D and trimming, while V, J and clone size come from that table. The sample holds roughly 35,000 clones, about nine tenths seen once. This sample is part of a study of blood T cell repertoires in COVID-19. At the level of the study: Samples representing acute and convalescent COVID-19 were sourced from the United States, Italy and Spain. The cDNA or gDNA used as material had been derived from T cells, B-cell-depleted T cells, or PBMCs.

Per the germline V gene, CDR1 is SGHKS and CDR2 is YYEKEE (reference sequence). This CDR3 has 16 amino acids. Losses at the gene ends were 5 bases for V and 4 bases for J; bases not matched to a gene: 6. The sequence was obtained from a man in his fifties with active or convalescent COVID-19. Sequenced sample: peripheral blood. This chain uses TRBV5-5 with TRBJ2-2; 12 bases are a match to TRBD2. The CDR3, as DNA: TGTGCCAGCAGACGACTAGCGGGAGCGGTCACCGGGGAGCTGTTTTTT. This sequence encodes CASRRLAGAVTGELFF. Using reference TRBV5-5 and TRBJ2-2 for the parts outside the CDR3, the full variable domain is DAGVTQSPTHLIKTRGQQVTLRCSPISGHKSVSWYQQVLGQGPQFIFQYYEKEERGRGNFPDRFSARQFPNYSSELNVNALLLGDSALYLCASRRLAGAVTGELFFGEGSRLTVL.